This T cell receptor (beta chain) stems from a study of PD-1 blockade in classical Hodgkin lymphoma. Study-wide results and caveats: Reports described newly diagnosed patients as having lower baseline TCR diversity than healthy donors.

Regarding this clone: Its antigen is unknown.

This table comes from immunoSEQ multiplex PCR, and its TCRdb copy is limited to in-frame clones, with some not included. The sample has about 30,000 clones; 88% are singletons. The V gene lost 4 bases and the J gene lost 1 base, with 10 bases spanning the gap. The CDR3 covers 15 residues. Germline V gene data show CDR1 as MNHNY and CDR2 as SVGAGI (reference sequence). Time point here: newly diagnosed, previously untreated cHL patient sample. Thawed PBMCs were the source of CD4+ T cells, purified by magnetic negative selection. V is TRBV6-6 and J is TRBJ2-2, with D perhaps matching TRBD1 (5 bases). The source is a human donor with classical Hodgkin lymphoma. Sequencing was performed on CD4+ T cells from blood. The CDR3 DNA is TGTGCCAGCAGTTCGTTCACAGGGAACACCGGGGAGCTGTTTTTT. It encodes CASSSFTGNTGELFF.